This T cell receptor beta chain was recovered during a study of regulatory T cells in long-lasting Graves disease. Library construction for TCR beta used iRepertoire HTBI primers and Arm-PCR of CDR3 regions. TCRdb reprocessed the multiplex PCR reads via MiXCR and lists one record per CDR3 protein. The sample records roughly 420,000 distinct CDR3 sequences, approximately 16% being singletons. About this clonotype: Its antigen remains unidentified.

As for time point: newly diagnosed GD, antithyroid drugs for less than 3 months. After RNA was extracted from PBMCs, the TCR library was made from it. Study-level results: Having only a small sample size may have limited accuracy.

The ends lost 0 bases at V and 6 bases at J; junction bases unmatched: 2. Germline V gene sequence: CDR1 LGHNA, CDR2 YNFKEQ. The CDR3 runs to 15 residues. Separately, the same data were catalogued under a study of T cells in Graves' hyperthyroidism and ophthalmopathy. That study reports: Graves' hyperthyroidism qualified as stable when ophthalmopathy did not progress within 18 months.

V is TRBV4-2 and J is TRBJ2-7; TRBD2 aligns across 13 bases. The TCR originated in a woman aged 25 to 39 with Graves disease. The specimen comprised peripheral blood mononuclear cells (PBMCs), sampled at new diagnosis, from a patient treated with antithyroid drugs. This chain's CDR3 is CASSQELAGGREQYF. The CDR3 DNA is TGTGCCAGCAGCCAAGAACTAGCGGGAGGGCGCGAGCAGTACTTC.